This passage covers 29 T cell receptor beta chains from one sample sequenced in a study of blood T cells in healthy people across ages. Combining a sample-barcoded 5' primer with a J-beta primer mix, a second PCR ran for about 7 to 12 cycles. TCRdb analysed the 5' RACE reads with MiXCR anew, one entry per CDR3 protein. The sample shows 1.5 million to 2 million distinct CDR3 sequences, approximately 30% of them seen only once. Sequencing was performed on blood. The source is a young woman in good health.

This clonotype was detected many times. The V gene is TRBV20-1, the J gene TRBJ2-7; 10 positions agree with TRBD2. CDR1 is DFQATT, CDR2 SNEGSKA, per germline (reference sequence). With V trimmed by 1 base and J by 3 bases, 9 bases remained unmatched. This CDR3 has 16 residues. The CDR3, as DNA: TGCAGTGCTAGAGTCCCCGGGACTAGCGTGGGCTACGAGCAGTACTTC. Its protein is CSARVPGTSVGYEQYF.

This clonotype has a handful of counts. CDR3 DNA: TGTGCCAGCATCCCGTCCGCAGGGACCGCCAAAAACATTCAGTACTTC. Translation gives CASIPSAGTAKNIQYF. V usage is TRBV28 and J usage is TRBJ2-4; either TRBD1 or TRBD2 may supply D (5 bases each). Looked up from germline, CDR1 is MDHEN and CDR2 is SYDVKM. CDR3 length equals 16 residues. V lost 7 bases, J lost 1 base, and 17 bases lay in between.

This clonotype has only a few counts. The J gene is TRBJ2-7, the V gene TRBV5-5; D is uncertain. The CDR3 contains 14 residues. Trimming pared 5 bases from V and 3 bases from J, leaving 15 bases between. Germline CDR1 and CDR2: SGHKS and YYEKEE (reference sequence). The DNA of the CDR3 is TGTGCCAGCAGTTTTCCCGGACCGGGCTACGAGCAGTACTTC. This translates into CASSFPGPGYEQYF.

The chain couples TRBV7-2 to TRBJ2-6, with D perhaps TRBD1 (6 bases). The germline V gene has CDR1 SGHTA and CDR2 FQGNSA. CDR3 length equals 19 residues. V shed 4 bases and J shed 0 bases, with 19 bases lying between them. The DNA for the CDR3 is TGTGCCAGCAGCTCCCCGAGGGGGACGGGAAGCTCTGGGGCCAACGTCCTGACTTTC. The encoded protein is CASSSPRGTGSSGANVLTF.

In its sample, this clonotype was seen a few times. J is TRBJ2-3 and V is TRBV6-5; D call uncertain. The CDR3 length is 12 residues. V was trimmed by 7 bases and J by 8 bases, leaving 13 bases between them. Per germline, CDR1 MNHEY and CDR2 SVGAGI. CDR3 sequence reads: CASTPPSVTQYF. DNA of the CDR3: TGTGCCAGCACCCCACCGAGCGTTACGCAGTATTTT.

Points on this clonotype: A much larger clone sits a single nucleotide away, making a read error possible. The rearrangement links TRBV12-3 or TRBV12-4 to TRBJ1-2, with D possibly matching TRBD1 (5 bases). This CDR3 has 13 residues. CDR3 sequence reads: CACSFSGSYGYTF. CDR3 coding DNA: TGTGCCTGCAGTTTCTCAGGGAGCTATGGCTACACCTTC.

This chain uses TRBV14 with TRBJ2-7; perhaps TRBD2 as D (7 bases). V was trimmed by 4 bases and J by 6 bases, leaving 25 bases between them. The CDR3 spans 17 residues. In germline, CDR1 is SGHDN, CDR2 FVKESK. This chain's CDR3 is CASSPSIGWEGEGEQYF. The CDR3 nucleotides read TGTGCCAGCAGCCCCTCGATAGGTTGGGAGGGGGAAGGCGAGCAGTACTTC.

The V gene is TRBV21-1, the J gene TRBJ2-5; TRBD1, as called in the table, went unchecked against the DNA. TRBV21-1 is reported as a pseudogene. The CDR3 is 18 amino acids. CDR3 loop: CASSKRKVDPPGQETQYF. The DNA of the CDR3 is TGTGCCAGCAGCAAAAGGAAAGTGGACCCACCGGGGCAAGAGACCCAGTACTTC.

This clonotype has a handful of counts. The chain links TRBV6-5 to TRBJ2-4; D is uncertain. Trimming shortened V by 5 bases and J by 13 bases, and 27 bases separated the two germline ends. This CDR3 spans 16 amino acids. Germline V lookup: CDR1 MNHEY, CDR2 SVGAGI. CDR3 in amino acids: CASSHQLASPLHEQYF. The CDR3 DNA reads as TGTGCCAGCAGTCACCAGTTGGCAAGCCCCCTACATGAGCAGTACTTC.

The sample holds a few counts of this clonotype. One end of the junction is discordant with germline, which a read error may explain. The chain combines TRBV4-3 with TRBJ2-5, with D unclear. Looked up from germline, CDR1 is LGHNA and CDR2 is YSLEER. This CDR3 comprises 15 residues. The CDR3 nucleotides are TGCGCCAACAGCCAAGATCGTGAAGGCCAAGAGACCCAGTACTTC. Residues: CANSQDREGQETQYF.

The chain links TRBV27 to TRBJ2-5; no clear D gene. Trimming took off 6 bases at V and 3 bases at J, with 8 bases between the two ends. The V gene's germline CDR1 is MNHEY and CDR2 SMNVEV (reference sequence). The CDR3 is 12 amino acids. CDR3 DNA sequence: TGTGCCAGCAGGCACGACGAAGAGACCCAGTACTTC. This sequence encodes CASRHDEETQYF.

The chain joins TRBV14 to TRBJ2-1, with a weak D call TRBD1 (5 bases). The germline V gene encodes CDR1 SGHDN and CDR2 FVKESK. V gave up 0 bases and J gave up 7 bases, with 13 bases separating them. The CDR3 extends over 15 amino acids. The CDR3 here is CASSQDTRVRNEQFF. CDR3 in DNA: TGTGCCAGCAGCCAAGATACCAGGGTGCGGAATGAGCAGTTCTTC.

This clonotype has a count of ten or more. The rearrangement uses TRBV12-3 or TRBV12-4 and TRBJ2-5; D is undetermined. The CDR3 contains 12 residues. Trimming shortened V by 3 bases and J by 5 bases, and 7 bases separated the two germline ends. This CDR3 reads CASSLTIETQYF. Written as DNA, the CDR3 is TGTGCCAGCAGTTTGACGATTGAGACCCAGTACTTC.

The chain couples TRBV27 to TRBJ2-7; 8 bases fit TRBD2. Germline loops: CDR1 MNHEY, CDR2 SMNVEV (reference sequence). V shed 6 bases and J 0 bases; nucleotides not matched to a gene: 4. This CDR3 has 14 amino acids. CDR3 nucleotides: TGTGCCAGCAGGCGACTAGCGAGCTCCTACGAGCAGTACTTC. It yields the protein CASRRLASSYEQYF.

V and J are TRBV28 and TRBJ2-4; possibly TRBD2 for D (6 bases). Trimming cost V 3 bases and J 3 bases, with 24 bases left between them. The length of the CDR3 is 19 residues. CDR1 MDHEN and CDR2 SYDVKM come from the germline V gene. The CDR3 nucleotides are TGTGCCAGCAGTTTTTTTGGGGGGACCGTTGCTTGGGGCAAAAACATTCAGTACTTC. This gives the protein CASSFFGGTVAWGKNIQYF. The full variable domain, in which reference TRBV28 and TRBJ2-4 provide the parts outside the CDR3, is DVKVTQSSRYLVKRTGEKVFLECVQDMDHENMFWYRQDPGLGLRLIYFSYDVKMKEKGDIPEGYSVSREKKERFSLILESASTNQTSMYLCASSFFGGTVAWGKNIQYFGAGTRLSVL.

A note on this clonotype: This sequence may be a read error, since a much larger clone differs from it by one base. The chain combines TRBV15 with TRBJ1-2, with a tentative D call TRBD1 (5 bases). CDR3 length: 14 residues. The germline V gene encodes CDR1 LNHNV and CDR2 YYDKDF (reference sequence). The V end was cut by 0 bases, the J end by 7 bases, with 12 bases between. The CDR3 sequence: CATSRDRGCGGYTF. The CDR3 nucleotides read TGTGCCACCAGCAGAGACCGGGGGTGTGGTGGCTACACCTTC.

V gene TRBV7-2 combines with J gene TRBJ1-5; D not certain. Trimming shortened V by 1 base and J by 6 bases, and 19 bases separated the two germline ends. CDR3 length equals 17 residues. CDR1 SGHTA and CDR2 FQGNSA come from the germline V gene. DNA for the CDR3: TGTGCCAGCAGCTTAGATTCCCTTGTGTGGACTGCTCAGCCCCAGCATTTT. Amino acid sequence: CASSLDSLVWTAQPQHF.

As to this clonotype: A read error is possible here, since a much larger clone lies one base away. The V gene is TRBV10-3, the J gene TRBJ1-1; D gene unclear. CDR3 length: 13 amino acids. Germline V gives CDR1 ENHRY, CDR2 SYGVKD. The CDR3 region is CAVSQHQNTEAFF. The CDR3 nucleotides read TGTGCCGTCAGTCAACACCAGAACACTGAAGCTTTCTTT.

This clonotype was detected only a few times. The gene calls are TRBV2 and TRBJ2-2; tentatively, D is TRBD1 (5 bases). The CDR3 spans 13 residues. The V gene lost 6 bases and the J gene lost 6 bases, with 11 bases spanning the gap. CDR1 is SNHLY, CDR2 FYNNEI, per germline. The CDR3 nucleotides read TGTGCCAGCAGAGCCAGGGTTGCCGGGGAGCTGTTTTTT. Translation gives CASRARVAGELFF.

This clonotype has at least ten counts. The rearrangement links TRBV9 to TRBJ2-5, with D possibly matching TRBD2 (5 bases). V shed 1 base and J shed 5 bases, with 12 bases lying between them. Germline CDR1 and CDR2: SGDLS and YYNGEE. This CDR3 spans 14 amino acids. The CDR3 sequence is CASSVLAGGETQYF. DNA of the CDR3: TGTGCCAGCAGCGTACTAGCAGGAGGCGAGACCCAGTACTTC.

The gene calls are TRBV10-3 and TRBJ1-2; unclear D gene. From germline, CDR1 is ENHRY and CDR2 SYGVKD. This CDR3 contains 13 residues. Trimming removed 6 bases at V and 5 bases at J, with 13 bases between. The chain's CDR3 is CAIRDQAGYGYTF. The DNA for the CDR3 is TGTGCCATCAGGGACCAAGCGGGGTATGGCTACACCTTC.

This clonotype has ten or more counts. V is TRBV7-9 and J is TRBJ2-4, with a possible D match to TRBD1 (6 bases). With 1 base removed from V and 1 base from J, the gap between germline ends came to 11 bases. Germline CDR1 SEHNR, CDR2 FQNEAQ (reference sequence). CDR3 length: 16 amino acids. Written as DNA, the CDR3 is TGTGCCAGCAGCTTAGACAGGGCGAGGGCCAAAAACATTCAGTACTTC. Its translation: CASSLDRARAKNIQYF.

J is TRBJ2-5 and V is TRBV3-1, with no clear D. CDR3 size: 14 residues. The ends were cut back, 4 bases at V and 5 bases at J, with 14 bases in the middle. Germline lookup yields CDR1 LGHDT and CDR2 YNNKEL (reference sequence). The CDR3 loop reads CASSPEILRETQYF. CDR3 nucleotide sequence: TGTGCCAGCAGCCCGGAGATTTTGAGGGAGACCCAGTACTTC.

J is TRBJ2-7 and V is TRBV5-1; D not resolved. V lost 4 bases and J 6 bases, leaving 11 bases between the germline ends. The length of the CDR3 is 12 residues. CDR1 and CDR2 from the germline V gene are SGHRS and YFSETQ. The CDR3: CASSENGSEQYF. The DNA for the CDR3 is TGCGCCAGCAGCGAAAATGGGTCCGAGCAGTACTTC. The full variable domain, with the rest looked up from reference TRBV5-1 and TRBJ2-7, is KAGVTQTPRYLIKTRGQQVTLSCSPISGHRSVSWYQQTPGQGLQFLFEYFSETQRNKGNFPGRFSGRQFSNSRSEMNVSTLELGDSALYLCASSENGSEQYFGPGTRLTVT.

The chain links TRBV10-2 to TRBJ2-4, with D possibly called TRBD1 or TRBD2 (7 bases each). Germline V CDR1 and CDR2: WSHSY, SAAADI. Trimming removed 7 bases at V and 4 bases at J, with 20 bases between. The CDR3 sequence is 16 residues long. Here the CDR3 reads CASTGGVAGDKNIQYF. The CDR3 region has the DNA TGCGCCAGCACAGGGGGAGTGGCGGGAGATAAAAACATTCAGTACTTC.

This clonotype was seen many times. The CDR3 DNA follows: TGCGCCAGCAGCCTAAGACAACTAGATATGAGCCACAATGAGCAGTTCTTC. It specifies CASSLRQLDMSHNEQFF. This chain connects TRBV4-1 to TRBJ2-1, with D possibly being TRBD2 (5 bases). V lost 4 bases and J 5 bases, leaving 21 bases between the germline ends. In germline, CDR1 is MGHRA, CDR2 YSYEKL. CDR3 size: 17 residues.

The CDR3 DNA follows: TGCGCCAGCAGCTTGGGACTAGCTATGGGGGATGAGCAGTTCTTC. Its protein product is CASSLGLAMGDEQFF. The V and J genes are TRBV5-1 and TRBJ2-1, with 7 bases lining up with TRBD2. There are 15 residues in the CDR3. Trimming removed 0 bases from V and 8 bases from J; junction bases left unmatched: 8. Germline V gene lookup returns CDR1 SGHRS and CDR2 YFSETQ.

This clonotype has only one observation. The chain couples TRBV14 to TRBJ2-2, with D maybe TRBD1 (6 bases). V dropped 5 bases and J dropped 5 bases, with 15 bases sitting between them. CDR1 SGHDN and CDR2 FVKESK come from the germline V gene. The CDR3 spans 15 residues. The CDR3 sequence is CASSKQGLRTGELFF. The CDR3, as DNA: TGTGCCAGCAGCAAACAGGGCTTGAGGACCGGGGAGCTGTTTTTT.

This chain links TRBV2 with TRBJ2-2, with D unclear. Trimming removed 6 bases from V and 0 bases from J, with 14 bases in between. The germline gives CDR1 SNHLY, CDR2 FYNNEI. The CDR3 is 16 amino acids. This CDR3 is CASRTRTDPNTGELFF. CDR3 bases: TGTGCCAGCAGGACCCGGACGGATCCGAACACCGGGGAGCTGTTTTTT.